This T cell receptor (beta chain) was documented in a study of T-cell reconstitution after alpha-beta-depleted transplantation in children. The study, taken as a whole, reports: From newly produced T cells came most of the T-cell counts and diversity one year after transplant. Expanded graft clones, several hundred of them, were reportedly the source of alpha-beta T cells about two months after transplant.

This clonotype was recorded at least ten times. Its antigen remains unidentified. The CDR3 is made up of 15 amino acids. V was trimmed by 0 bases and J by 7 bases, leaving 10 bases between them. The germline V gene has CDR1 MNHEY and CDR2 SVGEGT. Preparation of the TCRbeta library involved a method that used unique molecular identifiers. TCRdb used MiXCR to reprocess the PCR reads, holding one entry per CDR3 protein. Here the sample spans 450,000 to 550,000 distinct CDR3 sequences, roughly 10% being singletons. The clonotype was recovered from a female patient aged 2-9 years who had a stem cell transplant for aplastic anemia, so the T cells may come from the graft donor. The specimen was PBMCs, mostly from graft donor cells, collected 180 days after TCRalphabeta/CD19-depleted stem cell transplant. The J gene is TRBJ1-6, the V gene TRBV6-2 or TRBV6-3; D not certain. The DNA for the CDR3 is TGTGCCAGCAGTTACTCCCGGCGGGAAAATTCACCCCTCCACTTT. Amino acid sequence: CASSYSRRENSPLHF.